This T cell receptor (beta chain) was identified during a study of OX40 agonist ivuxolimab in advanced cancers. As for the study in general: Patients received ivuxolimab, an intravenous treatment, every 2 weeks at 0.01 to 10 mg/kg. Dose-escalation cases comprised hepatocellular carcinoma, melanoma, renal cell or head and neck cancer.

Patients were ruled out by autoimmune disease history or systemic immunosuppression. The CDR3 runs to 15 residues. Germline lookup yields CDR1 SNHLY and CDR2 FYNNEI. Deletions cut 3 bases from V and 1 base from J, with 10 bases between. Here immunoSEQ multiplex PCR was the method, and the copy in TCRdb shows in-frame clones only, minus some. The sample comprises 60,000 to 65,000 clones, about 83% of which are singletons, and around 0.7% rests with the top ten. J is TRBJ1-5 and V is TRBV2; TRBD1 is a possible D gene (6 bases). The sequence derives from an adult with an advanced solid tumor such as melanoma, head and neck, liver or kidney cancer. The sample was CD4+ or CD8+ T cells sorted from blood, taken in a trial of the OX40 agonist ivuxolimab. The DNA of the CDR3 is TGTGCCAGCAGTGAGTGGGGGGCCAGCAATCAGCCCCAGCATTTT. This encodes CASSEWGASNQPQHF.